The 25 T cell receptor beta chains reported below all come from one sample, sequenced in a study of control samples from healthy donors and cancer patients (dated by TCRdb to 2019 to 2021). Library preparation used the immunoSEQ multiplex PCR assay. Imported from immuneACCESS, the table was reduced by TCRdb to in-frame sequences with V and J called. These copies leave out some clones; in studies compared against another copy, an unresolved V gene accounts for under half, and the cause of the remainder is not known. This sample gives 150,000 to 190,000 clones in total; 93% of them show up just once. Approximately 2.5% of the sample belongs to the ten largest clones. Sequencing was done on a sample of blood. All receptors derive from a man aged 45-65 years in good health.

The gene calls are TRBV12-5 and TRBJ1-2, with 9 positions matching TRBD1. The CDR3 is 12 amino acids. Germline assignment: CDR1 LGHNT and CDR2 FRNRAP. The DNA of the CDR3 is TGTGGGGGGACAGGGAGTAACTATGGCTACACCTTC. It is translated as CGGTGSNYGYTF.

This rearrangement joins TRBV9 to TRBJ2-7; maybe TRBD1 (6 bases). Trimming cost V 0 bases and J 4 bases, with 11 bases left between them. CDR1 and CDR2 (germline): SGDLS, YYNGEE. The CDR3 is made up of 14 amino acids. The CDR3, as DNA: TGTGCCAGCAGCGTAGAGGGGGTAGCATACGAGCAGTACTTC. Protein product: CASSVEGVAYEQYF.

J is TRBJ2-7 and V is TRBV7-2, with 7 bases fitting TRBD2. The germline V gene encodes CDR1 SGHTA and CDR2 FQGNSA. The CDR3 runs to 14 residues. Germline trimming cut 1 base from V and 5 bases from J; bases unmatched to any gene: 5. The CDR3 DNA sequence: TGTGCCAGCAGCTTAGGTGGCGGGAGCAACGAGCAGTACTTC. Its translation is CASSLGGGSNEQYF. Using reference TRBV7-2 and TRBJ2-7 for the parts outside the CDR3, the full variable domain is GAGVSQSPSNKVTEKGKDVELRCDPISGHTALYWYRQSLGQGLEFLIYFQGNSAPDKSGLPSDRFSAERTGGSVSTLTIQRTQQEDSAVYLCASSLGGGSNEQYFGPGTRLTVT.

The CDR3 sequence: CASSMSSSGNTIYF. In nucleotides, the CDR3 is TGTGCCAGTAGTATGTCCAGCTCTGGAAACACCATATATTTT. The gene calls are TRBV19 and TRBJ1-3, with D unclear. Trimming stripped 3 bases from V and 0 bases from J, with 6 bases between. CDR1 and CDR2 (germline): LNHDA, SQIVND (reference sequence). CDR3 size: 14 residues.

The V gene is TRBV28, the J gene TRBJ1-5; 9 bases fit TRBD1. CDR3 length equals 19 residues. Germline values: CDR1 MDHEN, CDR2 SYDVKM. V shed 5 bases, J shed 2 bases, and the junction held 16 bases outside the gene matches. This chain's CDR3 is CASSPRYHRGRFGNQPQHF. DNA for the CDR3: TGTGCCAGCAGTCCCCGCTACCACAGGGGGCGCTTCGGCAATCAGCCCCAGCATTTT.

The J gene is TRBJ1-2, the V gene TRBV12-5, with D unclear. Trimming removed 7 bases from V and 8 bases from J, with 17 bases in between. CDR1 and CDR2 (germline): LGHNT, FRNRAP. This CDR3 contains 13 residues. The CDR3 coding sequence is TGTGCTAGTGCCCTAGAAGATCGGCTGGGCTACACCTTC. Amino acid sequence: CASALEDRLGYTF.

The genes are TRBV5-5 and TRBJ2-3; a possible D gene is TRBD2 (6 bases). Between the trimmed V and J ends, which lost 0 bases and 3 bases, there was a span of 8 bases. Per germline, CDR1 SGHKS and CDR2 YYEKEE (reference sequence). The CDR3 has 14 amino acids. The DNA for the CDR3 is TGTGCCAGCAGCTTGGATGGAGGGACAGATACGCAGTATTTT. This sequence encodes CASSLDGGTDTQYF.

This chain connects TRBV6-5 to TRBJ1-2, with 10 nucleotides matching TRBD1. The CDR3 loop spans 15 amino acids. Germline V gene lookup returns CDR1 MNHEY and CDR2 SVGAGI. Germline trimming cut 6 bases from V and 5 bases from J; bases unmatched to any gene: 9. The CDR3, as DNA: TGTGCCAGCAGATCTATAGGGACAGGGGAATATGGCTACACCTTC. It translates to CASRSIGTGEYGYTF.

This chain joins TRBV3-1 (or the pseudogene TRBV3-2) and TRBJ1-4; no reliable D call. The CDR3 runs to 13 residues. Germline V gives CDR1 LGHDT, CDR2 YNNKEL (reference sequence). Trimming pared 3 bases from V and 5 bases from J, leaving 7 bases between. CDR3 bases: TGTGCCAGCAGCCAGGGGAGAAATGAAAAACTGTTTTTT. Translating it yields CASSQGRNEKLFF.

The chain joins TRBV5-1 to TRBJ1-1, with D unclear. The V and J ends lost 1 base and 3 bases respectively, with 10 bases between them. This CDR3 region has 14 residues. Germline V CDR1 and CDR2: SGHRS, YFSETQ. CDR3 nucleotide sequence: TGCGCCAGCAGCTTGAACGGGGAGGACACTGAAGCTTTCTTT. Its translation: CASSLNGEDTEAFF.

Regarding this clone: Additional DNA sequences in this sample encode the identical CDR3. This chain uses TRBV12-3 or TRBV12-4 with TRBJ1-1; D may be TRBD1 (5 bases). Trimming took off 3 bases at V and 1 base at J, with 6 bases between the two ends. This CDR3 is built from 13 residues. The CDR3 region is CASSLGGNTEAFF. CDR3 coding DNA: TGTGCCAGCAGTTTGGGGGGGAACACTGAAGCTTTCTTT.

The chain uses TRBV24-1 and TRBJ1-2; D is perhaps TRBD1 (6 bases). The CDR3 length is 14 residues. Trimming cost V 4 bases and J 3 bases, with 11 bases left between them. Germline CDR1 and CDR2: KGHDR and SFDVKD. This CDR3 reads CATSDPDRYYGYTF. The CDR3 region has the DNA TGTGCCACCAGTGACCCTGACAGGTACTATGGCTACACCTTC.

J is TRBJ1-1 and V is TRBV29-1; no reliable D call. Trimming left V 3 bases short and J 1 base short, with 15 bases between. This CDR3 has 15 amino acids. Germline assignment: CDR1 SQVTM and CDR2 ANQGSEA. CDR3 nucleotide sequence: TGCAGCGTTGAGGGGAGGGCCAATCCGAACACTGAAGCTTTCTTT. As protein: CSVEGRANPNTEAFF.

The V and J genes are TRBV5-6 and TRBJ2-3; possibly TRBD2 for D (6 bases). V dropped 4 bases and J dropped 6 bases, with 12 bases sitting between them. Germline values: CDR1 SGHDT, CDR2 YYEEEE. This CDR3 spans 13 amino acids. CDR3 protein: CASSNGGLDTQYF. The CDR3 region has the DNA TGTGCCAGCAGCAATGGGGGACTCGATACGCAGTATTTT.

This sequence joins TRBV5-1 and TRBJ2-3; 11 nucleotides line up with TRBD2. CDR3 length: 15 residues. Per the germline V gene, CDR1 is SGHRS and CDR2 is YFSETQ. Trimming took 0 bases from V and 4 from J; bases not matched to a gene: 1. The CDR3 region is CASSLELAGADTQYF. The CDR3 DNA sequence: TGCGCCAGCAGCTTGGAACTAGCGGGAGCAGATACGCAGTATTTT.

The chain couples TRBV5-8 to TRBJ1-5, with 11 bases lining up with TRBD1. The CDR3 contains 17 residues. The ends lost 1 base at V and 7 bases at J; junction bases unmatched: 10. The germline CDR1 and CDR2 sequences are SGHTS and YDEGEE. The CDR3 DNA reads TGTGCCAGCAGCTTGTTCAGGACAGGGGGCGCATGGCAGCCCCAGCATTTT. Its translation is CASSLFRTGGAWQPQHF.

This sequence joins TRBV19 and TRBJ2-1, with TRBD2 matching over 13 bases. The CDR3 contains 15 residues. The germline V gene has CDR1 LNHDA and CDR2 SQIVND (reference sequence). The V gene end was trimmed by 3 bases and the J gene end by 15 bases; junction bases not matched to a gene: 11. The CDR3 region has the DNA TGTGCCAGTAGTATGAAACTAGCGGGGGGGGTTCGGTCGTTCTTC. This codes for CASSMKLAGGVRSFF. Full variable domain (rest looked up from reference TRBV19 and TRBJ2-1): DGGITQSPKYLFRKEGQNVTLSCEQNLNHDAMYWYRQDPGQGLRLIYYSQIVNDFQKGDIAEGYSVSREKKESFPLTVTSAQKNPTAFYLCASSMKLAGGVRSFFGPGTRLTVL.

V is TRBV3-1 (or the pseudogene TRBV3-2) and J is TRBJ2-3; possibly TRBD1 for D (5 bases). This CDR3 comprises 15 residues. Germline assignment: CDR1 LGHDT and CDR2 YNNKEL (reference sequence). V was pared by 4 bases and J by 5 bases, with 16 bases between. The CDR3 protein is CASSPFARVEDTQYF. As DNA, the CDR3 is TGTGCCAGCAGCCCGTTCGCCAGGGTGGAAGATACGCAGTATTTT.

The rearrangement joins TRBV9 to TRBJ1-2; the D gene is possibly TRBD1 (6 bases). V was cut by 4 bases and J by 6 bases, with 13 bases left in between. CDR3 length: 13 residues. Germline lookup yields CDR1 SGDLS and CDR2 YYNGEE. CDR3 bases: TGTGCCAGCAGCCGAGACACAGGGAATGGCTACACCTTC. It yields the protein CASSRDTGNGYTF.

The genes are TRBV5-4 and TRBJ1-3; possibly TRBD1 for D (6 bases). The V and J ends lost 5 bases and 0 bases respectively, with 12 bases between them. This CDR3 is 15 amino acids long. The germline V gene encodes CDR1 SGHNT and CDR2 YYREEE (reference sequence). The CDR3 protein is CASSPGVNSGNTIYF. As DNA, the CDR3 is TGTGCCAGCAGTCCAGGGGTGAACTCTGGAAACACCATATATTTT.

The rearrangement links TRBV3-1 (or the pseudogene TRBV3-2) to TRBJ2-7; D may be TRBD1 or TRBD2 (5 bases each). Trimming took 0 bases from V and 2 from J, leaving 26 bases between them. The CDR3 covers 20 residues. Germline CDR1 reads LGHDT; CDR2 reads YNNKEL (reference sequence). The DNA for the CDR3 is TGTGCCAGCAGCCAAGATCCGCGTGATTGGGACGGCCGAGTTCCCTACGAGCAGTACTTC. Translated, it gives CASSQDPRDWDGRVPYEQYF.

The table lists this clone with a few counts. The chain couples TRBV7-6 to TRBJ1-5; D gene uncertain. CDR3 length: 14 amino acids. Trimming took 1 base from V and 3 from J, leaving 7 bases between them. Germline V gives CDR1 SGHVS, CDR2 FNYEAQ. In DNA, the CDR3 is TGTGCCAGCAGCTTAGGCCAGAACAATCAGCCCCAGCATTTT. This sequence encodes CASSLGQNNQPQHF.

The chain couples TRBV3-1 (or the pseudogene TRBV3-2) to TRBJ2-5; unclear D gene. Germline CDR1 reads LGHDT; CDR2 reads YNNKEL (reference sequence). V gave up 0 bases and J gave up 5 bases, with 4 bases separating them. CDR3 length: 12 residues. The CDR3 reads CASSQDRETQYF. The CDR3, as DNA: TGTGCCAGCAGCCAAGATAGGGAGACCCAGTACTTC.

This clone was recorded once. The CDR3, as DNA: TGTGCCAGCAGTTACAGGATACAAGAGACCCAGTACTTC. It is translated as CASSYRIQETQYF. The rearrangement uses TRBV6-5 and TRBJ2-5; D is unclear. The ends were cut back, 2 bases at V and 2 bases at J, with 6 bases in the middle. CDR3 length equals 13 residues. CDR1 is MNHEY, CDR2 SVGAGI, per germline.

This chain links TRBV27 with TRBJ2-7, with a possible D match to TRBD1 (5 bases). The CDR3 covers 13 residues. Germline CDR1 reads MNHEY; CDR2 reads SMNVEV (reference sequence). The ends were cut back, 2 bases at V and 0 bases at J, with 5 bases in the middle. Here the CDR3 DNA reads TGTGCCAGCAGTTTAACAGGCTCCTACGAGCAGTACTTC. The encoded protein is CASSLTGSYEQYF.